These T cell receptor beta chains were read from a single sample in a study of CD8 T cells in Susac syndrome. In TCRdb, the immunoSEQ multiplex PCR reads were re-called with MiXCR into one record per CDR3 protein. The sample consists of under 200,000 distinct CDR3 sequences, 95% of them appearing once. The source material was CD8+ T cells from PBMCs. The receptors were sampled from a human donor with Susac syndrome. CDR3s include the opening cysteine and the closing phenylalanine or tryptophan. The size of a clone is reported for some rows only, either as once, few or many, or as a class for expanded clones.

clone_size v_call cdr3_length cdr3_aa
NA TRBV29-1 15 CSVYKGQGAPGELFF
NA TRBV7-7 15 CASSLDIGPQGTQYF
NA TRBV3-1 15 CASSQTGPRGTEAFF
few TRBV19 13 CASSPSGQETQYF
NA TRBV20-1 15 CSARAEGGSSYEQYF
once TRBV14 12 CASSQMKYEQYF
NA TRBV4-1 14 CASSQDADGYGYTF
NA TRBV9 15 CASSVVPSEAYEQYF
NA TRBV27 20 CASSLSGDYEEPATNEKLFF
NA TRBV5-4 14 CASSLERAGKEQYF
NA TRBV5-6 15 CASTYRDRGTGELFF
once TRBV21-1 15 CASSRRTGGKETQYF
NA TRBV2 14 CASSEGRQNYGYTF
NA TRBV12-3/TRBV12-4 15 CASSFSAASAETQYF
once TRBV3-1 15 CASSQEVQPDTEAFF
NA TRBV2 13 CASSENKPDEQYF
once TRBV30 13 CAWSGGEDQPQHF
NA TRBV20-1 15 CSARDRGTGSYEQYF
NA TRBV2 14 CASKPGQGTYEQYF
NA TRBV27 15 CASRLLGDTYTEAFF
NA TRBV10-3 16 CAISESDRANTGELFF
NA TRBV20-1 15 CSAERTPGTNEKLFF
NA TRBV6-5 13 CASSFYLEREQYF
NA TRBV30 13 CAWSVLRTDTQYF
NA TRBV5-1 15 CASTSGTSALGVQFF
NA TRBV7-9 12 CASSLARREQYF
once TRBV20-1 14 CSATSGTGVNEQYF
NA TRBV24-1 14 CATSDPSSVEGAFF
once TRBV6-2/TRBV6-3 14 CASSYLGRAQPQHF
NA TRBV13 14 CASSDRDRYYEQYF
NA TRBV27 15 CASSRGTEEIPEAFF
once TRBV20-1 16 CSARDDLGTGTDTQYF
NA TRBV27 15 CASSPSGENTGELFF